This T cell receptor beta chain was profiled in a study of T cells after yellow fever vaccination. Study results and caveats: Subsequent booster samples again held most clones from primary vaccination (roughly 95% CD4, roughly 91% CD8).

J lost 4 bases, V lost 5 bases, and 13 bases had no gene match. Germline lookup yields CDR1 MNHEY and CDR2 SVGAGI. This CDR3 has 17 residues. This clonotype was seen ten or more times. The antigen is unknown. TCRdb redid the calling of the 5' RACE reads with MiXCR, one entry per CDR3 protein. The sample consists of some 150,000 distinct CDR3 sequences, around 6.3% of them appearing once. Specimen: CD4+ T cells sorted from PBMCs, collected 10 days after the yellow fever booster vaccination. The chain employs TRBV6-5 and TRBJ2-5, with 10 nucleotides matching TRBD2. This TCR came from a man aged 25-40 years who received the YFV17D yellow fever vaccine. CDR3: CASSIGPSGSWGETQYF. Here the CDR3 DNA reads TGTGCCAGCAGTATCGGCCCTAGCGGGAGTTGGGGAGAGACCCAGTACTTC.